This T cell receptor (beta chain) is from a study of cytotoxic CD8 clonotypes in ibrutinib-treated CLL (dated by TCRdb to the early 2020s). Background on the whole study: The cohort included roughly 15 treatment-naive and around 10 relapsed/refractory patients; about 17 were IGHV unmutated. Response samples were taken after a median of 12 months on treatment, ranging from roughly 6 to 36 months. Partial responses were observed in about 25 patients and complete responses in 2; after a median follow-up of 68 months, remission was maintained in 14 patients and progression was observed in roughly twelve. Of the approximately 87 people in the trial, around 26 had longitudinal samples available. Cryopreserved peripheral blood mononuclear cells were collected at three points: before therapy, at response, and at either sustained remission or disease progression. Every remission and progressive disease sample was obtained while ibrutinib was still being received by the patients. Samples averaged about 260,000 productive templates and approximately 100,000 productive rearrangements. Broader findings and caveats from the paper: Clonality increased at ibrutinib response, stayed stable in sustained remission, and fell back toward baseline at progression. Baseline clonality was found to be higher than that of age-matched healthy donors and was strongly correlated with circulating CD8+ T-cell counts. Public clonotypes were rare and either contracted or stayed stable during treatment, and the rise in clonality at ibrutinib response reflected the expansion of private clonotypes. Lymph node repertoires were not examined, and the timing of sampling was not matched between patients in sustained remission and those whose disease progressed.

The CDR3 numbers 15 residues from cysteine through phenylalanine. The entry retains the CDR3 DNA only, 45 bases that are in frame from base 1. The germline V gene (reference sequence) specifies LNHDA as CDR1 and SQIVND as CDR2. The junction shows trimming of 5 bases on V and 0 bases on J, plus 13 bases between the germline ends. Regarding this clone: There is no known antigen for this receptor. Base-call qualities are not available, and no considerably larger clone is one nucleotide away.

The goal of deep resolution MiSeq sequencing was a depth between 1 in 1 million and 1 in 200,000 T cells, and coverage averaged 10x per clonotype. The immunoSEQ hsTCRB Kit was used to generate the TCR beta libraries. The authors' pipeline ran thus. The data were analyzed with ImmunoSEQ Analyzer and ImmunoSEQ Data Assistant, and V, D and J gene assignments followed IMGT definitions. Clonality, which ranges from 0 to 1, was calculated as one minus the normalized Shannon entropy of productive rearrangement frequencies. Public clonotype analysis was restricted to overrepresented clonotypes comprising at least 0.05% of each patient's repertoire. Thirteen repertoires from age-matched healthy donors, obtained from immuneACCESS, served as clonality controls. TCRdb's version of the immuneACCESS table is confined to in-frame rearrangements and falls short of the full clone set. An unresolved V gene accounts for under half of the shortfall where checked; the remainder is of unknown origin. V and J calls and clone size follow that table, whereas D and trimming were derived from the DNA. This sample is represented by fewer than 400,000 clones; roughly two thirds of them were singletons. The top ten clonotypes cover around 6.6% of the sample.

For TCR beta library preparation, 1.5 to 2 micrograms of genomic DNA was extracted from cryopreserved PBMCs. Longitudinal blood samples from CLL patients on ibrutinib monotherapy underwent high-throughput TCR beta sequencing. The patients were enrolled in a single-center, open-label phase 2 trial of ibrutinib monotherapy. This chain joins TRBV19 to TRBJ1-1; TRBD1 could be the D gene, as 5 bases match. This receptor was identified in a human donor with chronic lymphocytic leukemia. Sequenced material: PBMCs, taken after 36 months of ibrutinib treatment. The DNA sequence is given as TGTGCCAGTAGTCTGCAGGGTACCATGAACACTGAAGCTTTCTTT. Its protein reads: CASSLQGTMNTEAFF.